This T cell receptor (beta chain) was recorded in a study of T cell repertoires in cytomegalovirus infection. In the study overall: Recently identified HLA-C-restricted CMV epitopes and well-studied HLA-B-restricted CMV epitopes were used by the study. Shared public TCR beta signatures pointed to both CMV infection and a matching HLA type. Study-level findings and limits: The cumulative frequency of public TCR beta families distinguished individuals who carried CMV together with the relevant HLA. HLA-C-restricted CMV-specific TCR beta clonotypes were dominant in the ex vivo response.

This CDR3 region has 14 residues. The ends lost 8 bases at V and 6 bases at J; junction bases unmatched: 8. Germline CDR1 and CDR2: MDHEN and SYDVKM. To note about this clonotype: Its matching antigen is unknown.

TCRdb recomputed calls from the reads with MiXCR, one row per CDR3 protein. The table includes 86,000 or so distinct CDR3 sequences, more than 20% detected once. The sequence was obtained from a human donor in good health (CMV status not recorded). Some clones in this sample may be carry-over from other donors' samples. The material sequenced was CD8+ T cells from cultured PBMCs, taken from culture after CMV antigen stimulation. This chain joins TRBV28 and TRBJ2-1, with 9 bases that match TRBD1. In DNA form, the CDR3 reads TGTGCCAGCGGAACACAGGGGGCACTCAATGAGCAGTTCTTC. It codes for CASGTQGALNEQFF.